This T cell receptor (beta chain) was captured by sequencing in a study of OX40 agonist ivuxolimab in advanced cancers. Libraries were prepared by immunoSEQ multiplex PCR; TCRdb keeps only in-frame clonotypes and omits some of them. The table lists 20,000 to 30,000 clones, around 90% of them singletons. The study, taken as a whole, reports: Those patients achieving a partial response at 0.1-3.0 mg/kg showed among the lowest clonal expansion.

Of note for this clone: The antigen is unknown.

Material: CD4+ or CD8+ T cells sorted from blood, obtained in a trial of the OX40 agonist ivuxolimab. This TCR was sampled from an adult with an advanced solid tumor such as melanoma, head and neck, liver or kidney cancer.

CDR3 DNA sequence: TGTGCCAGCAGTATGGGACAGGGGATAGGGTATGGCTACACCTTC. This encodes CASSMGQGIGYGYTF. The chain is built from TRBV28 and TRBJ1-2, with 10 bases matching TRBD1. This CDR3 has 15 amino acids. Germline trimming cut 5 bases from V and 5 bases from J; bases unmatched to any gene: 8. Germline V gives CDR1 MDHEN, CDR2 SYDVKM.